This T cell receptor beta chain comes out of a study of human T cells and chemical hapten exposure. Study overall: Small pooled library volume differences mainly caused per-sample TCR yield variation.

Time point: pre-sensitization, week 0. Treatment specified: therapeutic diphenylcyclopropenone sensitization with weekly scalp DPC. Using its own MiXCR run on the RACE reads, TCRdb lists one record per CDR3 protein. This table holds 150,000 to 200,000 distinct CDR3 sequences, around 30% found once. Sequences were derived from whole blood, sampled in connection with sensitization to the hapten diphenylcyclopropenone (DPC). The receptor comes from a young woman with alopecia areata. Some clones in this sample may be carry-over from other donors' samples.

The CDR3 DNA sequence: TGTGCCAGCAGCGCCGGCGGGGACAGCTCCTACGAGCAGTACTTC. Protein sequence: CASSAGGDSSYEQYF. The V and J genes are TRBV28 and TRBJ2-7, with a tentative D call TRBD1 (7 bases). The V end lost 6 bases, the J end lost 0 bases, and 15 bases lay between the germline ends. Looked up from germline, CDR1 is MDHEN and CDR2 is SYDVKM. The CDR3 consists of 15 residues.